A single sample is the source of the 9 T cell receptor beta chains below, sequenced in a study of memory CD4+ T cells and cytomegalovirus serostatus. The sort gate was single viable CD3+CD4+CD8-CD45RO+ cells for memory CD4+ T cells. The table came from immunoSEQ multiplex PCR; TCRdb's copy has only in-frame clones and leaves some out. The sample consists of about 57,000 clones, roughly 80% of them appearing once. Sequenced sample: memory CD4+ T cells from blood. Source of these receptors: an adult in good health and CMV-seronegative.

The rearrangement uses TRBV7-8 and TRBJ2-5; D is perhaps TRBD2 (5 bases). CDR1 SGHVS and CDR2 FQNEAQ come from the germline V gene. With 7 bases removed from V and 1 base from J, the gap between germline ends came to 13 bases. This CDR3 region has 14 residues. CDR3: CASTDLGLQETQYF. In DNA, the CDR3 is TGTGCCAGCACCGACCTCGGACTCCAAGAGACCCAGTACTTC.

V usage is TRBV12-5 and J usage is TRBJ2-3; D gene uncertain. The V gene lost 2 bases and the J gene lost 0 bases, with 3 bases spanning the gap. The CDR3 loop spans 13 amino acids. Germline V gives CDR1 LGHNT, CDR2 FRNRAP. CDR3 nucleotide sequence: TGTGCTAGTGGTTTGTCTAGCACAGATACGCAGTATTTT. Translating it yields CASGLSSTDTQYF.

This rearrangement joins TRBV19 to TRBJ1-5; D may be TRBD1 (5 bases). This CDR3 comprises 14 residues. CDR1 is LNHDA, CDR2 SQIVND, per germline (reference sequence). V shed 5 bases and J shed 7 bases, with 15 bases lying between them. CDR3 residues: CASSLGRVGQPQHF. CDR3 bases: TGTGCCAGTAGTCTAGGCAGGGTTGGCCAGCCCCAGCATTTT.

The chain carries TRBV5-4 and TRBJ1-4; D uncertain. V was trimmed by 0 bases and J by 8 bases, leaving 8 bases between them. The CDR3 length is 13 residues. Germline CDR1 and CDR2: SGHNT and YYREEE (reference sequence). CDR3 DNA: TGTGCCAGCAGCTTGGACAGAGGGGAAAAACTGTTTTTT. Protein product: CASSLDRGEKLFF.

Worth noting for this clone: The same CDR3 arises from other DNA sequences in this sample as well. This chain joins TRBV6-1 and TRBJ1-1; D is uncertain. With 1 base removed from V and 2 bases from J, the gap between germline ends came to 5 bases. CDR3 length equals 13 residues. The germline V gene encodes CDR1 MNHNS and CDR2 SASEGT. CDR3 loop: CASSEEGNTEAFF. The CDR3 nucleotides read TGTGCCAGCAGTGAAGAGGGAAACACTGAAGCTTTCTTT.

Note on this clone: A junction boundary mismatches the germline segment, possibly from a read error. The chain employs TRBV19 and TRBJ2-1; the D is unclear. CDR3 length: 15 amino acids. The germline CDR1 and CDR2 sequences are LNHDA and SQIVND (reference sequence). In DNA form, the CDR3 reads TGTGCCAGTAGTATAAGTCTCTCTCCGGCGTCGGCATTGATCTTC. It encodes CASSISLSPASALIF.

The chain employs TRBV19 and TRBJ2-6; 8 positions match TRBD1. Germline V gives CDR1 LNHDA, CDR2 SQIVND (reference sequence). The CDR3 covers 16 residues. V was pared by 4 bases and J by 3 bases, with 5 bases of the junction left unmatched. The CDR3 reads CASSRGQAFGANVLTF. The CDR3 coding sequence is TGTGCCAGTAGTAGGGGACAGGCATTTGGGGCCAACGTCCTGACTTTC. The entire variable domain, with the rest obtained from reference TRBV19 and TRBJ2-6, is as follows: DGGITQSPKYLFRKEGQNVTLSCEQNLNHDAMYWYRQDPGQGLRLIYYSQIVNDFQKGDIAEGYSVSREKKESFPLTVTSAQKNPTAFYLCASSRGQAFGANVLTFGAGSRLTVL.

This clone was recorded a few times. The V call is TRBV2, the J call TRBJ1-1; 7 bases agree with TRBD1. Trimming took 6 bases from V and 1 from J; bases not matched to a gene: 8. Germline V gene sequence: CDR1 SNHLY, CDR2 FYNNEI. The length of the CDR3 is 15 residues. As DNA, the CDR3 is TGTGCCAGCAGCATCACGGGGACAGCGAACACTGAAGCTTTCTTT. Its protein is CASSITGTANTEAFF. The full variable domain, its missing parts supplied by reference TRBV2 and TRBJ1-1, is EPEVTQTPSHQVTQMGQEVILRCVPISNHLYFYWYRQILGQKVEFLVSFYNNEISEKSEIFDDQFSVERPDGSNFTLKIRSTKLEDSAMYFCASSITGTANTEAFFGQGTRLTVV.

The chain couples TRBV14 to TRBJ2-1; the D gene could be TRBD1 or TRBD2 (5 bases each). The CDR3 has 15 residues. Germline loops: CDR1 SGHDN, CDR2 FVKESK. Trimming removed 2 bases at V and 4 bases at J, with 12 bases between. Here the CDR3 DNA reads TGTGCCAGCAGCCAACCCGGGACCACATACAATGAGCAGTTCTTC. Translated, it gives CASSQPGTTYNEQFF.